A single TCR beta chain is shown here with its context. Its matching antigen is unknown. These data are taken from a study of cytomegalovirus exposure and HLA in healthy donors. Notes on the study in general: According to a later analysis, most TCR beta chains associated with CMV appeared HLA-restricted.

Use of 60 Vbeta and 13 Jbeta primers characterized the PCR. Some clones are missing from TCRdb's copy, which holds only in-frame ones; the method was immunoSEQ multiplex PCR. The table shows about 200,000 clones, with approximately 86% occurring only once. The germline V gene encodes CDR1 MNHNS and CDR2 SASEGT. Trimming removed 1 base from V and 5 bases from J, with 9 bases in between. CDR3 length equals 14 residues. The sequence was collected from a woman in her thirties in good health and CMV-seronegative. This chain joins TRBV6-1 and TRBJ1-5; the D is unclear. The sequenced material came from PBMCs. CDR3 residues: CASSEGTDYQPQHF. DNA of the CDR3: TGTGCCAGCAGTGAAGGCACCGACTATCAGCCCCAGCATTTT.